One and the same sample provided the 25 T cell receptor beta chains below, sequenced in a study of follicular helper T cells after annual influenza vaccination. Time point of the sample: 2014-2015 season, pre-vaccination. Some clones are missing from TCRdb's copy, which holds only in-frame ones; the method was immunoSEQ multiplex PCR. The data show roughly 27,000 clones, more than 80% seen once. The sample here was CXCR5+ CD38- circulating T follicular helper cells from blood, taken on the day of influenza vaccination. Subset defined: circulating Tfh, non-naive CD4+CXCR5+PD-1+ (ICOS+CD38+ or ICOS-CD38-). The receptors shown here come from an adult who received the influenza vaccine.

The rearrangement uses TRBV5-6 and TRBJ1-6; D might be TRBD1 (6 bases). Germline CDR1 reads SGHDT; CDR2 reads YYEEEE. Trimming took off 4 bases at V and 8 bases at J, with 13 bases between the two ends. This CDR3 has 14 residues. DNA for the CDR3: TGTGCCAGCAGCCCAGGGGCCTCCTATTCACCCCTCCACTTT. Protein product: CASSPGASYSPLHF.

V gene TRBV16 combines with J gene TRBJ2-7, with D perhaps TRBD2 (5 bases). CDR3 length: 14 residues. The V end lost 4 bases, the J end lost 0 bases, and 10 bases lay between the germline ends. Germline CDR1 is KGHSY and CDR2 is FQNENV. CDR3 bases: TGTGCCAGCAGCCCCCAGCGGAACTCCTACGAGCAGTACTTC. Residues: CASSPQRNSYEQYF.

The chain combines TRBV4-1 with TRBJ2-1, with 10 nucleotides matching TRBD1. The CDR3 contains 18 residues. From germline, CDR1 is MGHRA and CDR2 YSYEKL. The J segment lost 3 bases and the V segment lost 1 base, leaving 9 bases of the junction unmatched. The CDR3 coding sequence is TGCGCCAGCAGCCAAGGTGCCTCGACAGGGGGCTACTACAATGAGCAGTTCTTC. It specifies CASSQGASTGGYYNEQFF.

This chain connects TRBV6-6 to TRBJ2-1; perhaps TRBD2 as D (5 bases). The V gene's germline CDR1 is MNHNY and CDR2 SVGAGI (reference sequence). The ends were cut back, 7 bases at V and 3 bases at J, with 10 bases in the middle. The CDR3 consists of 13 residues. The CDR3 DNA follows: TGTGCCAGCATGCTAGCTGACTACAATGAGCAGTTCTTC. Translation gives CASMLADYNEQFF.

The chain links TRBV18 to TRBJ1-1, with 7 positions matching TRBD1. CDR1 KGHSH and CDR2 LQKENI come from the germline V gene. The CDR3 extends over 17 amino acids. The V and J ends lost 3 bases and 6 bases, in that order; junction bases with no gene match: 16. The CDR3: CASSPRTPAGGLSEAFF. The CDR3 DNA sequence: TGTGCCAGCTCACCCCGCACCCCCGCAGGGGGACTCTCTGAAGCTTTCTTT.

The chain is built from TRBV5-4 and TRBJ1-3, with D possibly being TRBD1 (5 bases). The CDR3 has 15 residues. Germline V CDR1 and CDR2: SGHNT, YYREEE (reference sequence). Trimming shortened V by 4 bases and J by 3 bases, and 14 bases separated the two germline ends. DNA of the CDR3: TGTGCCAGCAGCCCAGGGAGGGCGGTTGGAAACACCATATATTTT. Translating it yields CASSPGRAVGNTIYF.

The chain employs TRBV6-5 and TRBJ2-2, with 10 bases that match TRBD1. With V trimmed by 5 bases and J by 6 bases, 6 bases remained unmatched. CDR3 length: 15 residues. CDR1 and CDR2 (germline): MNHEY, SVGAGI. The CDR3 reads CASSQGGTGAGELFF. The CDR3 bases are TGTGCCAGCAGTCAGGGAGGGACAGGGGCCGGGGAGCTGTTTTTT.

The chain carries TRBV28 and TRBJ2-5; 9 bases map to TRBD2. CDR1 and CDR2 (germline): MDHEN, SYDVKM. This CDR3 is built from 14 residues. V gave up 7 bases and J gave up 5 bases; unmatched junction bases: 8. The CDR3 coding sequence is TGTGCCAGCAAGACTAGCGGAGACGGGGAGACCCAGTACTTC. Residues: CASKTSGDGETQYF. Looking up the rest from reference TRBV28 and TRBJ2-5 gives the full variable domain: DVKVTQSSRYLVKRTGEKVFLECVQDMDHENMFWYRQDPGLGLRLIYFSYDVKMKEKGDIPEGYSVSREKKERFSLILESASTNQTSMYLCASKTSGDGETQYFGPGTRLLVL.

This clone was detected once. Different DNA sequences within this sample yield the same CDR3. The rearrangement uses TRBV11-2 and TRBJ2-5; 11 bases line up with TRBD1. Germline loops: CDR1 SGHAT, CDR2 FQNNGV. This CDR3 region has 16 residues. Trimming at V came to 0 bases and at J to 5 bases, leaving 5 bases not matched to a gene. This CDR3 is CASSLEGTGGRETQYF. CDR3 bases: TGTGCCAGCAGCTTAGAAGGGACAGGGGGACGCGAGACCCAGTACTTC.

V and J are TRBV27 and TRBJ1-4; D is ambiguous. Germline loops: CDR1 MNHEY, CDR2 SMNVEV (reference sequence). The CDR3 extends over 12 amino acids. The V gene lost 5 bases and the J gene lost 10 bases, with 11 bases spanning the gap. CDR3 sequence (DNA): TGTGCCAGCAGTCCCCTACCCCCAAAACTGTTTTTT. This translates into CASSPLPPKLFF.

This chain joins TRBV28 and TRBJ1-2; D remains unclear. CDR1 and CDR2 from the germline V gene are MDHEN and SYDVKM. Between the trimmed V and J ends, which lost 5 bases and 2 bases, there was a span of 12 bases. CDR3 size: 14 residues. The CDR3 is CASSIRTRNYGYTF. The CDR3 DNA reads as TGTGCCAGCAGTATAAGGACTCGCAACTATGGCTACACCTTC.

The rearrangement links TRBV7-8 to TRBJ2-1, with 7 bases aligning to TRBD2. Germline CDR1 SGHVS, CDR2 FQNEAQ. V lost 0 bases, J lost 4 bases, and 9 bases stayed unmatched. The CDR3 consists of 17 residues. The CDR3, as DNA: TGTGCCAGCAGCTTAGCGGGCGGGAGCGAACCTTACAATGAGCAGTTCTTC. Translated: CASSLAGGSEPYNEQFF.

V gene TRBV5-4 combines with J gene TRBJ2-2, with TRBD1 matching over 11 bases. The J segment lost 6 bases and the V segment lost 5 bases, leaving 6 bases of the junction unmatched. The germline gives CDR1 SGHNT, CDR2 YYREEE (reference sequence). The CDR3 consists of 15 residues. CDR3 in DNA: TGTGCCAGCAGGTCCGGGACAGGGGGGGCCGGGGAGCTGTTTTTT. It translates to CASRSGTGGAGELFF.

The chain links TRBV6-1 to TRBJ1-2; D not certain. The V gene's germline CDR1 is MNHNS and CDR2 SASEGT. Trimming stripped 7 bases from V and 7 bases from J, with 16 bases between. The CDR3 is 13 amino acids. In nucleotides, the CDR3 is TGTGCCAGCACGATCTTTGGGGAGGGTGGCTACACCTTC. Amino acid sequence: CASTIFGEGGYTF.

The chain uses TRBV18 and TRBJ1-1, with 7 nucleotides matching TRBD1. Germline trimming cut 3 bases from V and 2 bases from J; bases unmatched to any gene: 3. This CDR3 is 14 amino acids long. Germline CDR1 and CDR2: KGHSH and LQKENI. For the CDR3, the DNA is TGTGCCAGCTCACCTGACAGGGTAAACACTGAAGCTTTCTTT. Encoded protein: CASSPDRVNTEAFF.

The count of this clone is one. Because it lacks the conserved phenylalanine or tryptophan at the end, this CDR3 is likely a read error. This chain uses TRBV5-4 with TRBJ1-2; 7 nucleotides match TRBD1. V was clipped by 1 base and J by 5 bases; unmatched bases: 2. The CDR3 length is 13 residues. CDR1 is SGHNT, CDR2 YYREEE, per germline (reference sequence). CDR3 sequence: CASSLNRGYGYTL. The CDR3 DNA reads TGTGCCAGCAGCTTGAACAGGGGTTATGGCTACACCCTC.

The J gene is TRBJ2-2, the V gene TRBV5-8, with D unclear. CDR3 length: 12 residues. Germline-derived CDR1 and CDR2 are SGHTS and YDEGEE. V lost 7 bases and J 3 bases, leaving 7 bases between the germline ends. CDR3 DNA sequence: TGTGCCAGCTATAGCTACACCGGGGAGCTGTTTTTT. This sequence encodes CASYSYTGELFF.

The genes are TRBV7-9 and TRBJ1-5; TRBD1 agrees at 7 bases. Trimming cost V 5 bases and J 3 bases; bases outside gene matches: 4. There are 14 residues in the CDR3. Germline CDR1 reads SEHNR; CDR2 reads FQNEAQ (reference sequence). CDR3 protein: CASSLQGYNQPQHF. The CDR3 DNA is TGTGCCAGCAGCCTACAGGGGTACAATCAGCCCCAGCATTTT.

The gene calls are TRBV6-6 and TRBJ2-7; no clear D. In germline, CDR1 is MNHNY, CDR2 SVGAGI (reference sequence). Trimming cost V 6 bases and J 4 bases, with 7 bases left between them. The CDR3 runs 11 residues. CDR3 sequence reads: CASRGQYEQYF. In DNA form, the CDR3 reads TGTGCCAGCAGGGGCCAATACGAGCAGTACTTC.

This clone came up once. The CDR3 region has the DNA TGTGCCAGCAGTATCCTCCTAAGTGGCTACACCTTC. Protein: CASSILLSGYTF. The chain has TRBV28 and TRBJ1-2, with D uncertain. Germline CDR1 and CDR2: MDHEN and SYDVKM. With 5 bases removed from V and 7 bases from J, the gap between germline ends came to 11 bases. The length of the CDR3 is 12 residues.

The J gene is TRBJ2-7, the V gene TRBV5-1, with 8 nucleotides matching TRBD1. The CDR3 has 15 amino acids. The V and J ends lost 0 bases and 5 bases, in that order; junction bases with no gene match: 7. Germline loops: CDR1 SGHRS, CDR2 YFSETQ. CDR3: CASSLGDRPLDEQYF. The CDR3 nucleotides are TGCGCCAGCAGCTTGGGGGACAGGCCCCTGGACGAGCAGTACTTC. Variable domain in full (rest from reference TRBV5-1 and TRBJ2-7): KAGVTQTPRYLIKTRGQQVTLSCSPISGHRSVSWYQQTPGQGLQFLFEYFSETQRNKGNFPGRFSGRQFSNSRSEMNVSTLELGDSALYLCASSLGDRPLDEQYFGPGTRLTVT.

V and J are TRBV29-1 and TRBJ1-1; 8 nucleotides agree with TRBD1. This CDR3 contains 15 residues. The ends lost 0 bases at V and 0 bases at J; junction bases unmatched: 3. CDR1 is SQVTM, CDR2 ANQGSEA, per germline. CDR3: CSVEDGTGLNTEAFF. The CDR3 bases are TGCAGCGTTGAAGATGGGACAGGACTGAACACTGAAGCTTTCTTT.

V usage is TRBV6-1 and J usage is TRBJ2-3; a possible D gene is TRBD1 (5 bases). Germline V gene lookup returns CDR1 MNHNS and CDR2 SASEGT. V dropped 0 bases and J dropped 1 base, with 17 bases sitting between them. The CDR3 sequence is 18 residues long. The CDR3 here is CASSEAGLGVHGTDTQYF. CDR3 DNA: TGTGCCAGCAGTGAAGCGGGGCTTGGTGTTCATGGCACAGATACGCAGTATTTT.

This chain links TRBV19 with TRBJ1-5; the D is unclear. Between the trimmed V and J ends, which lost 2 bases and 5 bases, there was a span of 13 bases. Germline V lookup: CDR1 LNHDA, CDR2 SQIVND (reference sequence). CDR3 length: 15 amino acids. CDR3 region: CASSISNGFDQPQHF. The CDR3 DNA reads TGTGCCAGTAGTATAAGTAATGGCTTCGATCAGCCCCAGCATTTT.

This clone has just a few counts. Distinct nucleotide sequences in the sample also encode this CDR3. The chain joins TRBV7-6 to TRBJ1-3; maybe TRBD1 (6 bases). With 5 bases removed from V and 1 base from J, the gap between germline ends came to 12 bases. The CDR3 length is 15 residues. The germline gives CDR1 SGHVS, CDR2 FNYEAQ. CDR3 coding DNA: TGTGCCAGCAGCCCCCAAGGGGGATCTGGAAACACCATATATTTT. This translates into CASSPQGGSGNTIYF.